Below, 5 T cell receptor beta chains from the same sample are listed, as sequenced in a study of blood T cells in healthy people across ages. Alongside a J-beta primer mix, a sample-barcoded 5' primer served in a second PCR lasting about 7 to 12 cycles. TCRdb fed the 5' RACE reads into MiXCR, producing one record per CDR3 protein. The repertoire holds approximately 1,700,000 distinct CDR3 sequences, with about two fifths as singletons. The sequencing input was blood. The receptors derive from a human donor in good health.

This chain links TRBV20-1 with TRBJ2-3; TRBD1 is a possible D gene (6 bases). Looked up from germline, CDR1 is DFQATT and CDR2 is SNEGSKA (reference sequence). The V and J ends lost 3 bases and 4 bases respectively, with 14 bases between them. This CDR3 is built from 14 residues. The CDR3 is CSARGRGGPDTQYF. The CDR3 DNA sequence: TGCAGTGCTAGGGGCAGGGGTGGCCCAGATACGCAGTATTTT.

This clonotype was picked up a small number of times. V is TRBV7-8 and J is TRBJ2-7; D is unclear. The CDR3 contains 15 residues. Germline assignment: CDR1 SGHVS and CDR2 FQNEAQ. With 5 bases removed from V and 6 bases from J, the gap between germline ends came to 20 bases. The CDR3 DNA sequence: TGTGCCAGCAGCCTGCCTCCACAAGCCCTAGGCGAGCAGTACTTC. Residues: CASSLPPQALGEQYF.

The chain carries TRBV5-1 and TRBJ1-1; no reliable D call. The CDR3 sequence is 14 residues long. Trimming stripped 0 bases from V and 10 bases from J, with 16 bases between. The germline CDR1 and CDR2 sequences are SGHRS and YFSETQ. The CDR3 loop is CASSLEADPIGAFF. In DNA form, the CDR3 reads TGCGCCAGCAGCTTGGAGGCAGATCCTATCGGAGCTTTCTTT.

The chain employs TRBV20-1 and TRBJ2-1; the match to TRBD2 covers 9 bases. Trimming cost V 2 bases and J 2 bases; bases outside gene matches: 7. CDR3 length: 16 amino acids. Germline V gene lookup returns CDR1 DFQATT and CDR2 SNEGSKA (reference sequence). The CDR3 here is CSARYLVAGAYNEQFF. As DNA, the CDR3 is TGCAGTGCTAGATACCTGGTAGCGGGGGCCTACAATGAGCAGTTCTTC.

Comments on this clonotype: The junction and the germline gene differ at one end; a read error may be behind it. The chain links TRBV7-9 to TRBJ2-7; D is ambiguous. The germline gives CDR1 SEHNR, CDR2 FQNEAQ (reference sequence). The CDR3 extends over 12 amino acids. Written as DNA, the CDR3 is TGTGCCAGCGGCTTAAAGCACTACGAGCAGTACTTC. It yields the protein CASGLKHYEQYF.